Below, 19 T cell receptor beta chains from the same sample are listed, as sequenced in a study of blood T cell repertoires in COVID-19. This table comes from immunoSEQ multiplex PCR, and its TCRdb copy is limited to in-frame clones, with some not included. The sample lists fewer than 250,000 clones, around 90% occurring once. The sequencing sample was made of PBMCs or T cells enriched from blood (not recorded which). The receptors were sampled from a man aged 45 to 65 who had been exposed to COVID-19.

The chain couples TRBV10-1 to TRBJ2-2; a possible D gene is TRBD2 (5 bases). V gave up 0 bases and J gave up 6 bases, with 11 bases separating them. Germline V gene lookup returns CDR1 WNHNN and CDR2 SYGVQD (reference sequence). CDR3 length equals 15 residues. CDR3 amino acids: CASSESRAPSGELFF. The DNA for the CDR3 is TGCGCCAGCAGTGAGTCGCGGGCCCCATCCGGGGAGCTGTTTTTT.

The count of this clone is one. This chain joins TRBV19 and TRBJ2-7, with D possibly being TRBD2 (6 bases). V lost 6 bases, J lost 6 bases, and 15 bases lay in between. CDR1 LNHDA and CDR2 SQIVND come from the germline V gene (reference sequence). The CDR3 loop spans 13 amino acids. The CDR3 coding sequence is TGTGCCAGTAGCCCACTAGCCTCGGGCGAGCAGTACTTC. Residues: CASSPLASGEQYF. Complete variable domain (other parts from reference TRBV19 and TRBJ2-7): DGGITQSPKYLFRKEGQNVTLSCEQNLNHDAMYWYRQDPGQGLRLIYYSQIVNDFQKGDIAEGYSVSREKKESFPLTVTSAQKNPTAFYLCASSPLASGEQYFGPGTRLTVT.

The chain recombines TRBV6-2 or TRBV6-3 with TRBJ1-6; weak D call: TRBD1 (5 bases). Germline V CDR1 and CDR2: MNHEY, SVGEGT. The CDR3 has 15 residues. V was trimmed by 2 bases and J by 7 bases, leaving 12 bases between them. The CDR3 nucleotides read TGTGCCAGCAGTTACGGAGGGGATGGGAATTCACCCCTCCACTTT. Protein: CASSYGGDGNSPLHF.

This chain connects TRBV3-1 (or the pseudogene TRBV3-2) to TRBJ2-2; D gene uncertain. This CDR3 spans 13 amino acids. Germline CDR1 and CDR2: LGHDT and YNNKEL (reference sequence). Deletions cut 0 bases from V and 5 bases from J, with 4 bases between. The CDR3 DNA reads TGTGCCAGCAGCCAAGAACTAACCGGGGAGCTGTTTTTT. Residues: CASSQELTGELFF.

The chain combines TRBV30 with TRBJ2-1; 8 bases map to TRBD2. The CDR3 sequence is 16 residues long. Germline V gives CDR1 GTSNPN, CDR2 SVGIG (reference sequence). The V gene end was trimmed by 3 bases and the J gene end by 8 bases; junction bases not matched to a gene: 15. The chain's CDR3 is CAWSKGLVGIGDEQFF. The CDR3 DNA reads as TGTGCCTGGAGCAAGGGACTAGTGGGGATTGGGGATGAGCAGTTCTTC.

The chain carries TRBV5-4 and TRBJ2-3, with 9 bases fitting TRBD2. Trimming removed 0 bases from V and 4 bases from J; junction bases left unmatched: 6. Looked up from germline, CDR1 is SGHNT and CDR2 is YYREEE (reference sequence). The CDR3 runs to 16 residues. CDR3 sequence reads: CASSLAAGGRADTQYF. Written as DNA, the CDR3 is TGTGCCAGCAGCTTGGCGGCGGGGGGGCGGGCAGATACGCAGTATTTT.

This rearrangement joins TRBV6-5 to TRBJ2-5; D perhaps matches TRBD2 (6 bases). Germline V lookup: CDR1 MNHEY, CDR2 SVGAGI. Between the trimmed V and J ends, which lost 2 bases and 5 bases, there was a span of 12 bases. The CDR3 contains 14 residues. This CDR3 reads CASSYGGSGETQYF. The CDR3 region has the DNA TGTGCCAGCAGTTACGGAGGGTCTGGGGAGACCCAGTACTTC.

The CDR3 is CATSDLSLPNTGELFF. As DNA, the CDR3 is TGTGCCACCAGTGATTTGAGCCTACCGAACACCGGGGAGCTGTTTTTT. The chain couples TRBV24-1 to TRBJ2-2; D remains unclear. This CDR3 has 16 amino acids. V dropped 0 bases and J dropped 0 bases, with 7 bases sitting between them. Germline CDR1 KGHDR, CDR2 SFDVKD.

This clone occurred a few times. The chain links TRBV5-1 to TRBJ1-2, with TRBD1 matching 7 bases. Germline loops: CDR1 SGHRS, CDR2 YFSETQ. This CDR3 is built from 14 residues. After removal of 2 bases from V and 2 bases from J, the junction contained 3 bases not matched to a gene. CDR3 region: CASSFDRANYGYTF. The CDR3 nucleotides read TGCGCCAGCAGCTTTGACAGGGCCAACTATGGCTACACCTTC.

This chain joins TRBV27 and TRBJ1-4, with unresolved D. Germline loops: CDR1 MNHEY, CDR2 SMNVEV (reference sequence). The CDR3 sequence is 15 residues long. Trimming cost V 3 bases and J 2 bases, with 10 bases left between them. The CDR3, as DNA: TGTGCCAGCAGTTTGACGTGGGCCACTAATGAAAAACTGTTTTTT. This sequence encodes CASSLTWATNEKLFF. The full variable domain, with the rest looked up from reference TRBV27 and TRBJ1-4, is EAQVTQNPRYLITVTGKKLTVTCSQNMNHEYMSWYRQDPGLGLRQIYYSMNVEVTDKGDVPEGYKVSRKEKRNFPLILESPSPNQTSLYFCASSLTWATNEKLFFGSGTQLSVL.

The V call is TRBV5-1, the J call TRBJ1-1, with TRBD1 as a possible D gene (6 bases). Germline assignment: CDR1 SGHRS and CDR2 YFSETQ. The CDR3 covers 16 residues. Trimming took off 0 bases at V and 1 base at J, with 13 bases between the two ends. The CDR3 region is CASSLALPGQNTEAFF. The CDR3 coding sequence is TGCGCCAGCAGCTTGGCCTTACCGGGACAGAACACTGAAGCTTTCTTT.

The chain has TRBV19 and TRBJ2-3; 7 bases are a match to TRBD1. Looked up from germline, CDR1 is LNHDA and CDR2 is SQIVND (reference sequence). The CDR3 covers 14 residues. The J segment lost 2 bases and the V segment lost 4 bases, leaving 3 bases of the junction unmatched. In DNA, the CDR3 is TGTGCCAGTAGTACGGGACAGCACACAGATACGCAGTATTTT. This translates into CASSTGQHTDTQYF.

The chain employs TRBV3-1 (or the pseudogene TRBV3-2) and TRBJ2-5; 8 bases are shared with TRBD2. CDR1 is LGHDT, CDR2 YNNKEL, per germline (reference sequence). The junction had 9 bases not matched to a gene; V was cut back by 1 base and J by 5 bases. The length of the CDR3 is 16 residues. The CDR3 DNA is TGTGCCAGCAGCCAAGTGAGAGGGACTAGGGTTGAGACCCAGTACTTC. Amino acid sequence: CASSQVRGTRVETQYF.

This clone was seen just once. The chain recombines TRBV5-1 with TRBJ2-5; 7 bases fit TRBD1. V lost 0 bases and J lost 4; bases outside the gene matches: 6. The CDR3 extends over 15 amino acids. Germline V gene sequence: CDR1 SGHRS, CDR2 YFSETQ. CDR3 in DNA: TGCGCCAGCAGCTTGGGGCAGGGGGTGTTAGAGACCCAGTACTTC. Translating it yields CASSLGQGVLETQYF.

This sequence joins TRBV4-2 and TRBJ2-4; TRBD2 matches 13 bases. The CDR3 covers 19 residues. V was pared by 2 bases and J by 15 bases, with 22 bases of the junction left unmatched. CDR1 and CDR2 (germline): LGHNA, YNFKEQ. As DNA, the CDR3 is TGTGCCAGCAGCCAACGTTACACTCTGGGACTAGCGGGATCCCCCCCGCCGTACTTC. This codes for CASSQRYTLGLAGSPPPYF.

J is TRBJ2-7 and V is TRBV28; a weak D match, TRBD1 (6 bases). Trimming left V 3 bases short and J 8 bases short, with 20 bases between. This CDR3 contains 15 residues. The germline V gene encodes CDR1 MDHEN and CDR2 SYDVKM. The DNA of the CDR3 is TGTGCCAGCAGTTTGGGACGGACCGGGACAACGAAGCAGTACGTC. Translating gives CASSLGRTGTTKQYV.

The rearrangement uses TRBV2 and TRBJ1-5; D perhaps matches TRBD1 (6 bases). The CDR3 loop spans 15 amino acids. V was pared by 6 bases and J by 6 bases, with 18 bases between. CDR1 is SNHLY and CDR2 is FYNNEI in the germline V gene. For the CDR3, the DNA is TGTGCCAGCAGAACGGAATCAGGGGAGGGTCAGCCCCAGCATTTT. Its protein is CASRTESGEGQPQHF.

The chain joins TRBV6-5 to TRBJ2-5; 7 bases match TRBD1. In germline, CDR1 is MNHEY, CDR2 SVGAGI. Trimming at V came to 7 bases and at J to 2 bases, leaving 4 bases not matched to a gene. CDR3 length: 13 amino acids. The CDR3 DNA follows: TGTGCCAGCACGAGGGGGCCGCAAGAGACCCAGTACTTC. It translates to CASTRGPQETQYF.

The sample holds a few counts of this clone. The chain combines TRBV5-1 with TRBJ1-1; 8 nucleotides align to TRBD1. The CDR3 consists of 17 residues. Per the germline V gene, CDR1 is SGHRS and CDR2 is YFSETQ. Germline trimming cut 0 bases from V and 1 base from J; bases unmatched to any gene: 8. Written as DNA, the CDR3 is TGCGCCAGCAGCTTGGCAACAGGGGGATTTGGGAACACTGAAGCTTTCTTT. It codes for CASSLATGGFGNTEAFF.